Each of the 24 T cell receptor beta chains below was sequenced from the same sample in a study of T cells expressing NK-cell markers. One entry per CDR3 protein, without DNA, is what TCRdb gives after re-calling the 5' RACE reads. The sample totals over 150,000 distinct CDR3 sequences. The sample comprised blood T cells: a sorted CD56 or NKG2C T cell subset, CD4+ or CD8+ T cells, or bulk PBMC T cells (not recorded which). The receptors were sampled from a woman aged 45-60 years in good health.

The chain is built from TRBV20-1 and TRBJ2-7; TCRdb's D call, TRBD1, is unchecked because there is no DNA. This CDR3 region has 13 residues. Germline assignment: CDR1 DFQATT and CDR2 SNEGSKA (reference sequence). The CDR3 protein is CSARGHRGWEQYF.

The J gene is TRBJ2-1, the V gene TRBV12-3 or TRBV12-4; TCRdb's assignment of TRBD1 cannot be checked, as there is no DNA. This CDR3 contains 13 residues. The CDR3 loop reads CATTGQPYNEQFF.

V and J are TRBV4-1 and TRBJ1-1; TCRdb's assignment of TRBD1 cannot be checked, as there is no DNA. This CDR3 is built from 14 residues. Germline V CDR1 and CDR2: MGHRA, YSYEKL. This CDR3 reads CASSLSRGRDEAFF.

The genes are TRBV12-3 or TRBV12-4 and TRBJ2-1. There are 12 residues in the CDR3. The CDR3 is CASSFAVGEQFF.

This chain links TRBV5-1 with TRBJ1-6. CDR1 and CDR2 from the germline V gene are SGHRS and YFSETQ. This CDR3 is built from 13 residues. The CDR3: CASSLEINSPLHF. The whole variable domain, remainder taken from reference TRBV5-1 and TRBJ1-6, is KAGVTQTPRYLIKTRGQQVTLSCSPISGHRSVSWYQQTPGQGLQFLFEYFSETQRNKGNFPGRFSGRQFSNSRSEMNVSTLELGDSALYLCASSLEINSPLHFGNGTRLTVT.

This chain links TRBV29-1 with TRBJ2-7; there is no DNA to check the TCRdb D call of TRBD1. Germline-derived CDR1 and CDR2 are SQVTM and ANQGSEA. This CDR3 region has 12 residues. CDR3 region: CSVEKDSYEQYF.

The rearrangement links TRBV6-6 to TRBJ1-4. Germline loops: CDR1 MNHNY, CDR2 SVGAGI (reference sequence). This CDR3 has 14 amino acids. The CDR3 here is CASSLGDRLPSPVF.

The chain couples TRBV6-5 to TRBJ1-1; the TRBD1 assignment by TCRdb is unverifiable without DNA. The CDR3 runs to 13 residues. In germline, CDR1 is MNHEY, CDR2 SVGAGI. CDR3 protein: CASTGTGAREAFF.

The CDR3 sequence is CASSKGPASAYTDTQYF. The J gene is TRBJ2-3, the V gene TRBV7-3; TCRdb's assignment of TRBD2 cannot be checked, as there is no DNA. This CDR3 region has 17 residues. Germline V gene data show CDR1 as SGHTA and CDR2 as FQGTGA.

This chain uses TRBV5-1 with TRBJ2-3; the TCRdb call, TRBD1, lacks DNA for checking. The V gene's germline CDR1 is SGHRS and CDR2 YFSETQ. The CDR3 loop spans 15 amino acids. This CDR3 reads CASSLAGGQTDTQYF.

V usage is TRBV27 and J usage is TRBJ2-2; the TRBD2 assignment by TCRdb is unverifiable without DNA. The CDR3 consists of 15 residues. Germline V CDR1 and CDR2: MNHEY, SMNVEV (reference sequence). The CDR3 sequence: CASSSLGLNTGELFF.

V is TRBV15 and J is TRBJ1-5; TCRdb outputs TRBD1, but without DNA this stays unchecked. Germline-derived CDR1 and CDR2 are LNHNV and YYDKDF (reference sequence). The CDR3 is 15 amino acids. CDR3: CATSGDRVSNQPQHF.

This chain connects TRBV24-1 to TRBJ2-1; TCRdb's assignment of TRBD1 cannot be checked, as there is no DNA. Per germline, CDR1 KGHDR and CDR2 SFDVKD. The CDR3 runs 14 residues. This CDR3 reads CATSASGTDNEQFF.

This chain connects TRBV9 to TRBJ2-1. The CDR3 has 15 residues. CDR1 and CDR2 (germline): SGDLS, YYNGEE. CDR3 loop: CASSVVSAGYNEQFF.

This chain links TRBV5-6 with TRBJ1-5; TCRdb's D gene call, TRBD1, goes unchecked for lack of DNA. There are 17 residues in the CDR3. Germline values: CDR1 SGHDT, CDR2 YYEEEE. CDR3 protein: CASSNARDSYSNQPQHF.

J is TRBJ2-7 and V is TRBV13; TCRdb outputs TRBD2, but without DNA this stays unchecked. The germline gives CDR1 PRHDT, CDR2 FYEKMQ (reference sequence). This CDR3 comprises 16 residues. The CDR3 sequence: CASSPSGTSGSYEQYF.

V gene TRBV5-6 combines with J gene TRBJ2-5; TCRdb selects TRBD1, and the lack of DNA leaves this call unchecked. The germline gives CDR1 SGHDT, CDR2 YYEEEE. The CDR3 runs to 13 residues. The CDR3 region is CASSIAGAETQYF.

V gene TRBV4-1 combines with J gene TRBJ1-2; TCRdb selects TRBD1, and the lack of DNA leaves this call unchecked. The CDR3 is 15 residues long. The germline gives CDR1 MGHRA, CDR2 YSYEKL. CDR3 residues: CASSQRIGGNYGYTF.

The chain recombines TRBV6-5 with TRBJ1-2. Germline V gene lookup returns CDR1 MNHEY and CDR2 SVGAGI. The CDR3 is 13 amino acids. CDR3 residues: CASSPAGAWGYTF.

This chain uses TRBV11-2 with TRBJ2-5; no DNA is available, so the TRBD1 call from TCRdb remains unchecked. Germline V gene data show CDR1 as SGHAT and CDR2 as FQNNGV. The CDR3 runs 17 residues. CDR3 region: CASSLTPTDRFQETQYF.

The chain is built from TRBV5-1 and TRBJ2-6. The CDR3 has 12 amino acids. Germline CDR1 reads SGHRS; CDR2 reads YFSETQ. CDR3 sequence: CASTSGANVLTF. Based on the CDR3 plus reference TRBV5-1 and TRBJ2-6, the full variable domain is KAGVTQTPRYLIKTRGQQVTLSCSPISGHRSVSWYQQTPGQGLQFLFEYFSETQRNKGNFPGRFSGRQFSNSRSEMNVSTLELGDSALYLCASTSGANVLTFGAGSRLTVL.

J is TRBJ2-5 and V is TRBV29-1; the D gene TCRdb calls, TRBD2, cannot be checked with no DNA. This CDR3 comprises 14 residues. Germline V gene data show CDR1 as SQVTM and CDR2 as ANQGSEA. The CDR3 sequence is CSVESSGSGETQYF.

CDR3 residues: CASRGQGLNIQYF. The chain combines TRBV2 with TRBJ2-4; the D call of TRBD1 rests on TCRdb alone, since no DNA is present to check it. The CDR3 runs 13 residues. Germline V CDR1 and CDR2: SNHLY, FYNNEI.

The chain carries TRBV10-3 and TRBJ2-3. Looked up from germline, CDR1 is ENHRY and CDR2 is SYGVKD. CDR3 length: 14 residues. The CDR3 spells CAISERLDTDTQYF.